Included here is one T cell receptor beta chain sequence, with context. Its antigen is unknown. The data were taken from a study of OX40 agonist ivuxolimab in advanced cancers. Turning to the study itself: A male proportion of 82.7% was recorded, with mean age 60 years and range about 20 to 79. Study-wide results and caveats: At doses 0.1 to 3.0 mg/kg, CD4+ and CD8+ clones expanded. Near-lowest levels of clonal expansion characterized partial responders at 0.1-3.0 mg/kg. The mean number of expanded clones was higher in CD8+ T cells than in CD4+.

Some clones are missing from TCRdb's copy, which holds only in-frame ones; the method was immunoSEQ multiplex PCR. The table has around 63,000 clones, around 90% seen once; the top ten hold approximately 25%. The CDR3 contains 13 residues. Germline assignment: CDR1 SGHVS and CDR2 FQNEAQ. The V end lost 6 bases, the J end lost 6 bases, and 15 bases lay between the germline ends. This material consisted of CD4+ or CD8+ T cells sorted from blood, taken in a trial of the OX40 agonist ivuxolimab. V is TRBV7-8 and J is TRBJ2-7; TRBD2 is a possible D gene (6 bases). The TCR was taken from an adult with an advanced solid tumor such as melanoma, head and neck, liver or kidney cancer. DNA for the CDR3: TGTGCCAGCAGGTTGGGCGTGGGGGGCGAGCAGTACTTC. Residues: CASRLGVGGEQYF.